The entry that follows covers one T cell receptor (beta chain) sequence. Per the authors' pipeline: Reference gene primer amplification yielded estimated nucleated cell counts. Clones were read by immunoSEQ multiplex PCR, and TCRdb kept only the in-frame ones, dropping some. V and J calls and clone size are given by that table; D and trimming were obtained from the DNA. The data show fewer than 60,000 clones, around 83% seen once. The data are from a study of blood T cell repertoires in COVID-19. Across the whole study: Sources were T cells, B-cell-depleted T cells, or PBMCs; the material itself was cDNA or gDNA.

Germline V CDR1 and CDR2: SEHNR, FQNEAQ (reference sequence). V gave up 0 bases and J gave up 4 bases; unmatched junction bases: 2. The CDR3 runs to 15 residues. The genes are TRBV7-9 and TRBJ2-7, with 11 bases identical to TRBD2. Sequenced sample: peripheral blood. This clonotype was sampled from a man between 65 and 79 years old with active COVID-19. The CDR3 DNA sequence: TGTGCCAGCAGCTTAGCGGGACTAGCGGTGTACGAGCAGTACTTC. It yields the protein CASSLAGLAVYEQYF.